One T cell receptor beta chain is described in this entry. Its antigen is unidentified. The CDR3 spans 12 residues. V was shortened by 3 bases and J by 8 bases, with 10 bases between the two germline ends. The germline V gene has CDR1 SEHNR and CDR2 FQNEAQ (reference sequence). According to the study, genomic DNA was the template for TCR beta VDJ and CDR3 profiling. TCRdb re-called the reads with MiXCR, one entry per CDR3 protein. There are around 180,000 distinct CDR3 sequences in the sample; around 66% occur only once, and under 60% lies in the top ten. This entry comes from a study of CD8+CD57+ T cells in acquired aplastic anemia. Across the whole study: Recorded DNA amounts for sorted CD4+ and CD8+ cells had an average of about 3 ug.

Study-level points and caveats: Any difference that existed in CD8+ Simpson's diversity between patients and controls was not significant. Both patients and controls carried the same twenty-nine CD8+ CDR3 sequences.

This TCR came from a human donor with severe aplastic anemia or a healthy control (not recorded which). V is TRBV7-9 and J is TRBJ1-1; D is possibly TRBD1 (6 bases). Input material: sorted CD4+, CD8+, or CD8+CD57+ T cells (not recorded which) from PBMCs. In DNA, the CDR3 is TGTGCCAGCAGCTTGGAAGGGGGGGAAGCTTTCTTT. Translation gives CASSLEGGEAFF.